What follows describes a single T cell receptor beta chain. What this receptor recognizes is not known. Base qualities are not at hand, and no much larger clone is one base apart. This entry belongs to a study of cytomegalovirus exposure and HLA in healthy donors (dated by TCRdb to 2017 to 2019). Notes on the research overall: In an earlier analysis of approximately 640 of the donors, around 290 Gb of sequence data and 120 million or so unique TCR beta sequences from about 179 million T cells were reported. Every discovery cohort repertoire had been produced on one sequencing platform. The study was designed to test whether signatures of past pathogen exposure could be identified by cataloging public T cell receptors. Both class I and class II loci were covered by HLA typing, at four-digit resolution. Besides the first cohort of 666 subjects, a separate validation cohort made up of 90 to 150 different subjects was used. An early release covering around 630 HLA-typed donors comprised approximately 300 gigabases of sequencing data and tens of millions of unique TCR sequences. In a later genetic analysis, genome-wide SNP genotypes for 398 of the 666 donors were used, and that subset was treated as a discovery cohort. The study profiled the T cell repertoires of under 700 subjects by immunosequencing and related them to cytomegalovirus serostatus. Several DR-DQ haplotypes were handled as single units for association and clustering, since linkage in the cohort was strong. To study patterns of TCR occurrence, a later analysis re-analyzed previously published TCR beta repertoires from around 700 donors and added high-resolution HLA genotyping. To predict cytomegalovirus infection status, the study combined high-throughput TCR immunosequencing, statistical association of individual TCRs with disease status, and machine learning. Rather than drawing on any new phenotypic data, the later analysis identified candidate immune exposures from TCR beta sequences and the way those sequences occurred across donors. Donor age, sex, ethnicity and CMV serostatus were compiled alongside the repertoire data. The number of typed donors differed by locus: about 620-640 for A, B, C, DRB1 and DQB1; 522 for DQA1; fewer than 610 for DPA1; and 450 to 480 for DPB1. Among some 400 genotyped donors of the cohort, an average of around 220,000 unique TCR beta nucleotide sequences was sequenced per donor, of which 15% to 20% were non-productive. Of the roughly 420 genotyped donors, more than 75% were placed in the genetic ancestry cluster associated with self-reported Caucasian donors. To decide whether each TCR beta V gene segment behaved as functional or pseudogenic, an earlier analysis of some 600 of the donors relied on high-throughput TCR beta sequencing.

Beyond this particular receptor, the publication reports: In a later analysis, HLA-associated TCR beta chains showed more clonal expansion and lower generation probabilities than non-associated chains that were equally common. It was suggested by the authors that the approach could potentially be generalized to other disease states and immunological phenotypes. A later analysis associated 15,000 to 20,000 TCR beta sequences with specific HLA alleles at a false discovery rate of 0.05. Most TCR sequences were seen in very few donors, while some public TCRs were found in many individuals. The sequencing pipeline was judged likely to have produced a cluster of highly shared sequence variants as a technical artifact. Roughly uniform sequencing depth across donors was assumed in presence/absence analyses, although this assumption may not hold. In this cohort, only TCR beta chains were sequenced, and detectable features were limited by the absence of alpha or paired-chain data. In a later analysis, TCR association rates were found to vary across HLA loci, with the most associated TCRs seen for DRB1 alleles and the fewest for HLA-C alleles. In a later analysis, several top co-occurrence clusters were reported to appear linked to parvovirus B19, influenza, CMV and Epstein-Barr virus. A later genetic analysis associated a missense DCLRE1C variant with V-gene and J-gene trimming of TCR beta chains, and an independent cohort replicated the association. Because the 87-base-pair reads could not distinguish some IMGT-functional V segments, including TRBV6-2 and TRBV6-3, those segments were excluded. In vitro tests confirmed that a few of the cytomegalovirus-associated TCR beta chains recognize cytomegalovirus antigens. In a later genetic analysis, fewer N-insertions in productive TCRs were reported among donors in an Asian-associated ancestry cluster than the 666-donor mean. Strong co-occurrence of HLA alleles, especially DR and DQ, made assigning TCR associations to individual alleles difficult. In the study, some 160 TCR beta chains were listed as associated with cytomegalovirus. In a later analysis, most CMV-associated TCR beta chains were found to appear HLA-restricted, with HLA associations seemingly driven largely by CMV exposure. A further reported finding was that TCR beta sequences accurately predicted the HLA-A and HLA-B alleles for most subjects in the first cohort. Immune exposure information for the cohort was limited to CMV serostatus. In both the original and validation cohorts, the classifier was reported to diagnose cytomegalovirus status with high specificity and sensitivity. In an earlier analysis of some 550 of the donors, most TCR beta V segments were observed in productive rearrangements about 87% or about 30% of the time, broadly matching IMGT annotations. Because counts were too low, under 20 rarely observed V segments, including chromosome 9 orphons, were left out of the earlier analysis of 500 to 750 of the donors. Linkage disequilibrium might explain the correlated functional status among segregating V segments, but an unknown experimental factor could not be excluded. HLA typing was unavailable for some donors at each locus, so association tests used only the typed subset.

CDR1 SGHTA and CDR2 FQGNSA are derived from the germline V gene. The CDR3 spans 15 residues, from the cysteine through the phenylalanine. The read is trimmed to its CDR3 DNA, 45 bases read in frame from base 1. V is clipped by 1 base and J by 3 bases, and the sequence between their germline boundaries is 13 bases long. Receptors were amplified or captured by the immunoSEQ multiplex PCR assay. The multiplex PCR relied on a mix of 60 forward primers for TCR Vbeta segments and 13 reverse primers for TCR Jbeta segments. A multiplex PCR assay on genomic DNA amplified the CDR3 region of rearranged TCR beta genes. The amplified TCR beta libraries were sequenced on the Illumina HiSeq System as 87-base-pair reads. As for the original processing: A later analysis counted about 76 million unique TCR beta chains across the 650 to 800 repertoires, and around 9.9 million of these chains were shared by at least two donors. To remove PCR and sequencing errors, raw reads were error-corrected and collapsed into unique sequences using a nearest-neighbor algorithm that merged closely related sequences. V, D and J gene segments were assigned by aligning CDR3 sequences to IMGT reference sequences. For a sequence to be retained, a match of at least six nucleotides to both a V gene segment and a J gene segment was required. A rearrangement counted as productive if the CDR3 had no stop codons and remained in frame with V and J, and every other rearrangement counted as non-productive. CDR3 was defined according to IMGT convention as the region running from the second conserved V-encoded cysteine to the conserved J-encoded phenylalanine. The earlier analysis of some 540 of the donors excluded any sequence lacking an unambiguous match to a single V gene segment. In an earlier analysis of approximately 560 of the donors, a V segment was called functional when productive rearrangements were above 56.7%, and segregating when the standard deviation between donors exceeded 5%. A statistical classification framework was built for diagnosing cytomegalovirus status from the catalog of TCR beta chain sequences. V and J gene assignment, in a later analysis, came from comparing TCR nucleotide sequences with IMGT/GENE-DB human TR gene sequences. In a later analysis, CDR3 sequences and most-parsimonious VDJ recombination scenarios were assigned using the TCRdist pipeline. A later analysis defined each TCR beta chain by its CDR3 amino acid sequence plus V-gene family, and excluded reads lacking a unique V-gene family. A later analysis removed 550 to 650 highly shared, low-generation-probability nucleotide sequences to deal with suspected cross-contamination and a sequencing artifact. In a later analysis, a clonal expansion index was calculated for each public chain from normalized within-repertoire ranks of inferred template counts. In a later analysis, generation probabilities were computed using a VDJ recombination model fitted to out-of-frame rearrangements, and the results were checked against IGoR. A later analysis scored TCR-TCR, TCR-HLA and TCR-CMV co-occurrence with hypergeometric tests, applying a repertoire-size bias correction to TCR pairs. To estimate false discovery rates, a later analysis permuted the HLA or CMV assignments 20 times. In a later analysis, co-occurring TCRs were grouped using DBSCAN, and TCRdist sequence similarity was added for clustering within HLA-allele-positive subsets. Repertoires with fewer than 30,000 or more than 120,000 public chains, plus five repertoires with anomalous nucleotide sharing, were excluded from co-occurrence clustering. TCRdb retrieved this table from immuneACCESS and kept in-frame rearrangements only. Not all clones are present; in checked studies, unresolved V genes account for under half, and no reason is known for the remainder. The DNA gave D and trimming, while V, J and clone size come from that table. The sample table shows 130,000 or so clones, and around nine tenths are seen once. Less than 5.5% of the sample comes from the top ten.

The cohort consisted of approximately 690 healthy bone marrow donors. At the time of sampling, all cohort members were nominally healthy, though unrecorded immune exposures were likely present. The donor tested CMV seronegative, placing the donor among the 350 or so seronegative members of the cohort. A peripheral blood sample was collected from each donor, and TCR beta sequencing was performed on peripheral blood mononuclear cells. Genomic DNA was extracted from the blood cell samples with the Qiagen DNeasy Blood Extraction Kit. The sequence derives from a woman in her twenties or thirties in good health and CMV-seronegative. The source material was PBMCs. The rearranged segments are TRBV7-2 and TRBJ2-7, with a weak D call of TRBD2 (6 bases match). The DNA sequence is as follows: TGTGCCAGCAGCTTAGGGTCCGGGGGACTCTACGAGCAGTACTTC. Translated, this is CASSLGSGGLYEQYF.